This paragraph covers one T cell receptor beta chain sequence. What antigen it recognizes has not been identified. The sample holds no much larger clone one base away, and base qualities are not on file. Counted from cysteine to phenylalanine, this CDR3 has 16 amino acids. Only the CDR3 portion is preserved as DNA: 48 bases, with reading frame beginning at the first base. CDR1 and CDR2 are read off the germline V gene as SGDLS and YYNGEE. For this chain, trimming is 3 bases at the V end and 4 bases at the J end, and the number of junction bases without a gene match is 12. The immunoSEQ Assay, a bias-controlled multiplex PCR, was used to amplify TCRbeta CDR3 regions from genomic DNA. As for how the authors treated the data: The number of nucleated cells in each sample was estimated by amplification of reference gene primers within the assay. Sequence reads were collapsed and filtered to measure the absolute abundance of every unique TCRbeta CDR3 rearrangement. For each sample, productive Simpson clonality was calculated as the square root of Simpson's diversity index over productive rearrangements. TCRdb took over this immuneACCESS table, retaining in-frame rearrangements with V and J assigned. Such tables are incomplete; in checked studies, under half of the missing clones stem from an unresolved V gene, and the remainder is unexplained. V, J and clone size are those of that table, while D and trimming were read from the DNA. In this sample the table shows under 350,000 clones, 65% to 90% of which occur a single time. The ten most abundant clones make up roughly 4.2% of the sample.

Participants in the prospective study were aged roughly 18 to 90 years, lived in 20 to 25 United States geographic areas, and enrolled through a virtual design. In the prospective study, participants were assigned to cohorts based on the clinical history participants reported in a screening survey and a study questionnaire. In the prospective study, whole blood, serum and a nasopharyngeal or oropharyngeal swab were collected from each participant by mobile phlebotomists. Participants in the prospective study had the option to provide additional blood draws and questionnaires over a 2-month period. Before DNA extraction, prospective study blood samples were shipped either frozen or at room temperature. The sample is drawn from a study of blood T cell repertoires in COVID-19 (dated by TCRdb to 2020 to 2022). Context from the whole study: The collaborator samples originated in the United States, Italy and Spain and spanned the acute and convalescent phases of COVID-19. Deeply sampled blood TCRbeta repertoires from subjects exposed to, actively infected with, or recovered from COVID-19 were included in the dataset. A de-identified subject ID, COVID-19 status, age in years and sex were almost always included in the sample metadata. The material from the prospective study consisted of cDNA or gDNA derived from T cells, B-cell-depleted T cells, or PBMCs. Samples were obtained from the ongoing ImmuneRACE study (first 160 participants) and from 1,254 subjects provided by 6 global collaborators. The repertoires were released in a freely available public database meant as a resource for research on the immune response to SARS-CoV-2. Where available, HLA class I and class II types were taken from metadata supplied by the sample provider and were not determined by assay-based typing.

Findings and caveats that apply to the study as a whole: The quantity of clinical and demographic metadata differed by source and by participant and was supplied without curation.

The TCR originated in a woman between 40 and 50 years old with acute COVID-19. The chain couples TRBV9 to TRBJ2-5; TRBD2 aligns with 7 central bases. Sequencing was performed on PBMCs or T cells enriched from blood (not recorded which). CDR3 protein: CASSGGGFPSRETQYF. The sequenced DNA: TGTGCCAGCAGCGGCGGGGGATTCCCCTCTAGAGAGACCCAGTACTTC.